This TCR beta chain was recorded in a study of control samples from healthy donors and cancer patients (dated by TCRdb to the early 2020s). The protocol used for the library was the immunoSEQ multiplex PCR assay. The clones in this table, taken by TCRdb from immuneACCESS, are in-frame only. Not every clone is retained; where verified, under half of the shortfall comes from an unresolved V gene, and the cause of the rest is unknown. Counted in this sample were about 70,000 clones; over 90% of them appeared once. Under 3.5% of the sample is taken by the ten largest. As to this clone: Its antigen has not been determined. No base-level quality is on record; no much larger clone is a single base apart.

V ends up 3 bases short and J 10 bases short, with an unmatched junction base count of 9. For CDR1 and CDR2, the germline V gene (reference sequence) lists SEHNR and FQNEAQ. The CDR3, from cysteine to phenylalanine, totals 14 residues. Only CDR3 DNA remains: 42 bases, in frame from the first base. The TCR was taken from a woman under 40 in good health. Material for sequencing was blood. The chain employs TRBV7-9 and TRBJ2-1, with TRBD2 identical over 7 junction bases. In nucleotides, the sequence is TGTGCCAGCAGCTTCGGATTGGTGGGAGGGGAGCAGTTCTTC. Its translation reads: CASSFGLVGGEQFF.